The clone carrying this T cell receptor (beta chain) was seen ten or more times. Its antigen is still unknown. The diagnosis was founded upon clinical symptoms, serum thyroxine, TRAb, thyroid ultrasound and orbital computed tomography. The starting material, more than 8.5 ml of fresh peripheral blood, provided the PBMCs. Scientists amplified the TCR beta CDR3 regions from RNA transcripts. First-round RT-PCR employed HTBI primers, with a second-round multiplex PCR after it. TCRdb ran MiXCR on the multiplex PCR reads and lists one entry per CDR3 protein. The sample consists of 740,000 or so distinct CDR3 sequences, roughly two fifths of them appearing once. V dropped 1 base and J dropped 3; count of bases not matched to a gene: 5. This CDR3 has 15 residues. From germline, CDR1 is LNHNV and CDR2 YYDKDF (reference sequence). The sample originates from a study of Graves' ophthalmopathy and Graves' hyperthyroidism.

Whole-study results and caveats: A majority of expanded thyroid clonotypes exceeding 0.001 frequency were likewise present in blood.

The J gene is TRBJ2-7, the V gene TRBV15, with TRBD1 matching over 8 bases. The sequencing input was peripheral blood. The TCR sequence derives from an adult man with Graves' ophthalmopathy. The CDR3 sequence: CATSRARTGIYEQYF. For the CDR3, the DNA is TGTGCCACCAGCAGAGCCCGGACAGGGATCTACGAGCAGTACTTC.